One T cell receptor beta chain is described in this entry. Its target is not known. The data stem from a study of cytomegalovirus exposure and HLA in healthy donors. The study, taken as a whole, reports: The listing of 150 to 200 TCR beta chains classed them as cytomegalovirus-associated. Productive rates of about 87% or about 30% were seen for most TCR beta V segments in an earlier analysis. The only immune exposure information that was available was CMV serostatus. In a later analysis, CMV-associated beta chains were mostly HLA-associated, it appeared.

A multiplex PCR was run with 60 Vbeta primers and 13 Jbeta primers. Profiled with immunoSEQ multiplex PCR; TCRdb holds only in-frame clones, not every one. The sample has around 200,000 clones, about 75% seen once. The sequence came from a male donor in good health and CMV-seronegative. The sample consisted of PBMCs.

The CDR3 nucleotides are TGTGCCAGCAGCGAAGGGGGCGGGAGGTTAGCCGAGCAGTACTTC. This sequence encodes CASSEGGGRLAEQYF. This sequence joins TRBV5-4 and TRBJ2-7; a possible D gene is TRBD2 (8 bases). CDR3 length: 15 residues. From germline, CDR1 is SGHNT and CDR2 YYREEE (reference sequence). The V end lost 4 bases, the J end lost 6 bases, and 20 bases lay between the germline ends.